This entry concerns a single TCR beta chain. The data were taken from a study of immune evolution from preneoplasia to lung adenocarcinoma. CDR3 size: 12 residues. V was clipped by 5 bases and J by 1 base, with 5 bases between them. Per the germline V gene, CDR1 is KGHSH and CDR2 is LQKENI. This table comes from immunoSEQ multiplex PCR, and its TCRdb copy is limited to in-frame clones, with some not included. The repertoire holds some 5,000 clones, with 55% to 70% as singletons. Source material: FFPE adjacent normal lung tissue. This TCR was recovered from an elderly person with lung adenocarcinoma. The V gene is TRBV18, the J gene TRBJ1-1, with no clear D. The CDR3 bases are TGTGCCAGCTCATTGCCGAACACTGAAGCTTTCTTT. Amino acid sequence: CASSLPNTEAFF.